Shown below are 14 T cell receptor beta chains from a single sample sequenced in a study of blood T cells in healthy people across ages. A sample-barcoded 5' primer and a J-beta primer mix were used in a second PCR of roughly 7 to 11 cycles. TCRdb reanalysed the 5' RACE reads using MiXCR and keeps one entry per CDR3 protein. This table has 600,000 to 850,000 distinct CDR3 sequences, approximately 25% appearing once. This sample was also put to use in a study of T cells of mothers and their children.

The sequenced material came from blood. These receptors were taken from a boy younger than 18 in good health.

This clonotype was picked up a small number of times. This chain joins TRBV20-1 and TRBJ2-4; D perhaps matches TRBD2 (6 bases). This CDR3 is 15 amino acids long. Trimming stripped 0 bases from V and 9 bases from J, with 18 bases between. Germline CDR1 and CDR2: DFQATT and SNEGSKA (reference sequence). This CDR3 is CSARDRTGGTGIQYF. CDR3 bases: TGCAGTGCTAGAGATCGGACCGGGGGAACTGGCATTCAGTACTTC.

V gene TRBV29-1 combines with J gene TRBJ2-1; 9 nucleotides line up with TRBD2. Germline CDR1 is SQVTM and CDR2 is ANQGSEA. This CDR3 region has 15 residues. V lost 2 bases and J lost 4; bases outside the gene matches: 6. The CDR3 region has the DNA TGCAGCGTTGAATTCGGTAGCGGGGGTTACAATGAGCAGTTCTTC. Its translation is CSVEFGSGGYNEQFF.

V usage is TRBV24-1 and J usage is TRBJ2-3, with 8 positions matching TRBD2. After removal of 3 bases from V and 4 bases from J, the junction contained 14 bases not matched to a gene. The CDR3 sequence is 18 residues long. CDR1 and CDR2 (germline): KGHDR, SFDVKD. The CDR3 loop is CATSDNSGTPFDADTQYF. The CDR3, as DNA: TGTGCCACCAGTGATAATAGCGGGACCCCTTTCGACGCAGATACGCAGTATTTT.

The rearrangement uses TRBV29-1 and TRBJ2-7; 7 positions agree with TRBD1. The CDR3 spans 15 residues. V lost 0 bases and J lost 3; bases outside the gene matches: 8. Germline CDR1 and CDR2: SQVTM and ANQGSEA. The DNA of the CDR3 is TGCAGCGTTGAAGACGGATCAGGGGGTTTCTACGAGCAGTACTTC. Translated: CSVEDGSGGFYEQYF.

J is TRBJ2-7 and V is TRBV19; 7 bases match TRBD1. The CDR3 has 12 amino acids. V was pared by 9 bases and J by 0 bases, with 2 bases of the junction left unmatched. Germline V gene sequence: CDR1 LNHDA, CDR2 SQIVND (reference sequence). The CDR3 sequence is CASGQDSYEQYF. The CDR3 coding sequence is TGTGCCAGCGGACAGGACTCCTACGAGCAGTACTTC.

The chain is built from TRBV20-1 and TRBJ2-5, with TRBD1 matching 8 bases. Matching the DNA end better, TRBJ2-1 makes the J call doubtful. The length of the CDR3 is 16 residues. Per the germline V gene, CDR1 is DFQATT and CDR2 is SNEGSKA (reference sequence). The CDR3 reads CSTPTTGTGDYNEQFF. The CDR3 DNA is TGCAGTACTCCCACGACCGGGACAGGCGATTACAATGAGCAGTTCTTC.

This clonotype was seen only a few times. The CDR3: CASSSGTMETQYF. CDR3 nucleotides: TGTGCCAGCAGTTCCGGGACTATGGAGACCCAGTACTTC. The chain carries TRBV11-2 and TRBJ2-5; TRBD2 aligns across 7 bases. V shed 6 bases and J 5 bases; nucleotides not matched to a gene: 6. The CDR3 runs to 13 residues. In germline, CDR1 is SGHAT, CDR2 FQNNGV.

The genes are TRBV11-2 and TRBJ2-2; possible D gene TRBD1, 5 bases. Trimming removed 5 bases from V and 0 bases from J, with 19 bases in between. The CDR3 runs 18 residues. Germline CDR1 is SGHAT and CDR2 is FQNNGV. CDR3 sequence (DNA): TGTGCCAGCAGCCCTAACCCTTCGACAGAATCGAACACCGGGGAGCTGTTTTTT. Its translation is CASSPNPSTESNTGELFF.

The chain is built from TRBV7-9 and TRBJ2-5; D may match TRBD1 or TRBD2 (5 bases each). The J call is in doubt because the DNA end fits TRBJ2-7 better. Germline V gene data show CDR1 as SEHNR and CDR2 as FQNEAQ (reference sequence). The CDR3 loop spans 15 amino acids. The CDR3 sequence is CASSDKASGPYEQYF. DNA of the CDR3: TGTGCCAGCAGCGACAAGGCTTCGGGACCCTACGAGCAGTACTTC.

This clonotype was seen a few times. The chain couples TRBV12-3 or TRBV12-4 to TRBJ1-5; D possibly corresponds to TRBD1 (6 bases). V lost 3 bases and J lost 3, with 9 bases in between. This CDR3 has 14 amino acids. The DNA for the CDR3 is TGTGCCAGCAGTTTTCAGGGGCTCAATCAGCCCCAGCATTTT. Encoded protein: CASSFQGLNQPQHF.

This chain uses TRBV4-1 with TRBJ2-5; 12 bases are a match to TRBD2. The J call may be in error: the DNA end matches TRBJ2-1 better. The CDR3 sequence is 16 residues long. Germline V lookup: CDR1 MGHRA, CDR2 YSYEKL. The CDR3, as DNA: TGCGCCAGCAGCCAACGTAGACTAGCGGGAGTGGATGAGCAGTTCTTC. Translating it yields CASSQRRLAGVDEQFF.

This chain uses TRBV5-1 with TRBJ2-3, with TRBD2 matching over 13 bases. V shed 3 bases and J 4 bases; nucleotides not matched to a gene: 8. This CDR3 region has 17 residues. CDR1 and CDR2 (germline): SGHRS, YFSETQ. The CDR3 protein is CASSSQRLAGGPDTQYF. The CDR3 coding sequence is TGCGCCAGCAGCTCCCAAAGACTAGCGGGGGGCCCAGATACGCAGTATTTT.

In its sample, this clonotype was seen a few times. This rearrangement joins TRBV3-1 to TRBJ2-5, with D unclear. The germline gives CDR1 LGHDT, CDR2 YNNKEL (reference sequence). The germline V and J ends were trimmed by 0 bases and 0 bases, with 8 bases remaining between them. CDR3 length: 15 amino acids. Here the CDR3 reads CASSQEWQNQETQYF. The CDR3 bases are TGTGCCAGCAGCCAAGAGTGGCAAAACCAAGAGACCCAGTACTTC.

The chain has TRBV15 and TRBJ2-7, with D possibly matching TRBD2 (5 bases). The CDR3 is 15 amino acids. Germline CDR1 LNHNV, CDR2 YYDKDF (reference sequence). V was pared by 5 bases and J by 2 bases, with 16 bases between. CDR3 nucleotide sequence: TGTGCCACCAGCCCGGGAACCCACCGGCCCTACGAGCAGTACTTC. Translating gives CATSPGTHRPYEQYF.